This TCR beta chain emerged from a study of identical twins. This clonotype was counted at least ten times. V was cut by 4 bases and J by 3 bases, with 6 bases left in between. Germline V CDR1 and CDR2: LGHDT, YNNKEL (reference sequence). This CDR3 has 12 amino acids. No donor was unhealthy or non-Caucasian. TCRdb recomputed calls from the 5' RACE reads with MiXCR, one row per CDR3 protein. The profile shows a few hundred thousand distinct CDR3 sequences, approximately 16% of them singletons. These data were also reused for a study on yellow fever vaccine responses in identical twins.

This TCR came from a woman between 18 and 29 years old in good health. The sequenced sample was CD4+ T cells sorted from blood. The gene calls are TRBV3-1 and TRBJ2-5; the D is unclear. The CDR3 DNA reads as TGTGCCAGCAGCCGAACAGAAGAGACCCAGTACTTC. Amino acids: CASSRTEETQYF.